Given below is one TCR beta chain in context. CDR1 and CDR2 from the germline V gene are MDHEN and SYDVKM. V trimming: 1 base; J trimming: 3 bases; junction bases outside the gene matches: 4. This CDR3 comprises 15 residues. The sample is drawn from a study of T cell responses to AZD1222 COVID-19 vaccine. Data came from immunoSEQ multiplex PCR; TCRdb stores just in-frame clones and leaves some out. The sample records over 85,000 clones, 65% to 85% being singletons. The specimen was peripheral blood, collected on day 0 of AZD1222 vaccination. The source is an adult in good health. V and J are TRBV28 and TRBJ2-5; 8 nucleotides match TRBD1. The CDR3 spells CASSLSRTGKETQYF. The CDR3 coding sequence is TGTGCCAGCAGTTTATCGAGGACAGGGAAAGAGACCCAGTACTTC.